The 14 T cell receptor beta chains reported below all come from one sample, sequenced in a study of cytomegalovirus exposure and HLA in healthy donors. Vbeta (60) and Jbeta (13) primers were used in the PCR. Assay used: immunoSEQ multiplex PCR; TCRdb lists only in-frame clones, some missing. This sample has 150,000 or so clones; roughly 80% occur once, and the top ten carry more than 10%. Sequenced input: PBMCs. The source is a man in his forties in good health and CMV-seropositive.

The chain combines TRBV5-1 with TRBJ1-1; D gene ambiguous. The V gene's germline CDR1 is SGHRS and CDR2 YFSETQ. The length of the CDR3 is 18 residues. V was shortened by 9 bases and J by 3 bases, with 30 bases between the two germline ends. The CDR3, as DNA: TGCGCCAACCCCAACTTTAGGTGGCGACCGGGGAAGGACACTGAAGCTTTCTTT. As protein: CANPNFRWRPGKDTEAFF. Together with reference TRBV5-1 and TRBJ1-1, the CDR3 gives the full variable domain: KAGVTQTPRYLIKTRGQQVTLSCSPISGHRSVSWYQQTPGQGLQFLFEYFSETQRNKGNFPGRFSGRQFSNSRSEMNVSTLELGDSALYLCANPNFRWRPGKDTEAFFGQGTRLTVV.

This clone was recorded a few times. An end of the junction differs from the germline gene, which may be a read error. The V and J genes are TRBV6-1 and TRBJ2-7; 7 nucleotides match TRBD2. CDR1 is MNHNS, CDR2 SASEGT, per germline. The CDR3 loop spans 13 amino acids. CDR3 sequence reads: CSRAVGRSDEQYF. The CDR3 DNA sequence: TGTTCCAGGGCGGTCGGGAGGAGCGACGAGCAGTACTTC.

The chain combines TRBV4-3 with TRBJ2-2; maybe TRBD1 (6 bases). From germline, CDR1 is LGHNA and CDR2 YSLEER. This CDR3 spans 16 amino acids. V lost 0 bases and J lost 5, with 13 bases in between. The CDR3 DNA reads TGCGCCAGCAGCCAAGATGTCAGGGGCGGGACCGGGGAGCTGTTTTTT. It specifies CASSQDVRGGTGELFF.

The CDR3 DNA is TGCGCCAGCAGCCTGTCCGGGACATTAAAAGAGACCCAGTACTTC. It translates to CASSLSGTLKETQYF. J is TRBJ2-5 and V is TRBV5-1, with D perhaps matching TRBD1 (6 bases). This CDR3 has 15 residues. CDR1 is SGHRS and CDR2 is YFSETQ in the germline V gene. V lost 4 bases, J lost 3 bases, and 16 bases lay in between.

The rearrangement joins TRBV27 to TRBJ2-6; D is uncertain. CDR1 and CDR2 from the germline V gene are MNHEY and SMNVEV (reference sequence). With 2 bases removed from V and 2 bases from J, the gap between germline ends came to 7 bases. The CDR3 runs to 15 residues. The CDR3: CASSLVSAGANVLTF. The CDR3 DNA follows: TGTGCCAGCAGTTTAGTAAGCGCTGGGGCCAACGTCCTGACTTTC.

This CDR3 reads CASSKEGLAGVDEQFF. In DNA, the CDR3 is TGTGCCAGCAGCAAAGAAGGCCTAGCGGGAGTGGATGAGCAGTTCTTC. The genes are TRBV21-1 and TRBJ2-1; TRBD2, the D gene given by the table, was not confirmed from the DNA. TRBV21-1 is classified as a pseudogene. The CDR3 contains 16 residues.

The genes are TRBV19 and TRBJ1-1; TRBD1 matches at 8 bases. Looked up from germline, CDR1 is LNHDA and CDR2 is SQIVND (reference sequence). J gave up 3 bases and V 6 bases, and 3 bases lay outside the gene matches. The CDR3 contains 13 residues. The DNA of the CDR3 is TGTGCCAGTAGAAACAGGGGGGACACTGAAGCTTTCTTT. This translates into CASRNRGDTEAFF.

V usage is TRBV5-6 and J usage is TRBJ1-1; no clear D. Per germline, CDR1 SGHDT and CDR2 YYEEEE. Trimming took 0 bases from V and 9 from J, leaving 12 bases between them. This CDR3 is built from 13 residues. CDR3 in DNA: TGTGCCAGCAGCTTGGACCCAGGCTTCAAAGCTTTCTTT. Translation gives CASSLDPGFKAFF.

This chain links TRBV5-4 with TRBJ1-1; no clear D gene. This CDR3 contains 14 residues. The V end lost 0 bases, the J end lost 3 bases, and 9 bases lay between the germline ends. Germline V gene lookup returns CDR1 SGHNT and CDR2 YYREEE (reference sequence). CDR3 region: CASSLGAGDTEAFF. The DNA of the CDR3 is TGTGCCAGCAGCTTGGGTGCGGGCGACACTGAAGCTTTCTTT.

V and J are TRBV19 and TRBJ1-2, with D maybe TRBD1 (6 bases). This CDR3 spans 13 amino acids. Per germline, CDR1 LNHDA and CDR2 SQIVND (reference sequence). Trimming removed 1 base from V and 8 bases from J, with 11 bases in between. The CDR3: CASSIADSRGYTF. CDR3 bases: TGTGCCAGTAGTATAGCGGACAGTCGAGGCTACACCTTC.

This clone was counted between two and nine times. The rearrangement joins TRBV4-3 to TRBJ1-1; D remains ambiguous. V was pared by 4 bases and J by 8 bases, with 14 bases between. Germline V gene sequence: CDR1 LGHNA, CDR2 YSLEER. The CDR3 is 13 residues long. Written as DNA, the CDR3 is TGCGCCAGCAGCCCCCCATTGGCCGGGGAAGCTTTCTTT. Translation: CASSPPLAGEAFF.

The chain joins TRBV5-4 to TRBJ2-5, with TRBD2 as a possible D gene (6 bases). V was shortened by 0 bases and J by 9 bases, with 9 bases between the two germline ends. There are 12 residues in the CDR3. CDR1 and CDR2 (germline): SGHNT, YYREEE (reference sequence). CDR3 in DNA: TGTGCCAGCAGCTTGGTGGGGGGTGCCCAGTACTTC. It is translated as CASSLVGGAQYF.

This chain links TRBV10-3 with TRBJ2-1; D is possibly TRBD1 (7 bases). This CDR3 has 14 amino acids. Germline V gene lookup returns CDR1 ENHRY and CDR2 SYGVKD. Trimming shortened V by 11 bases and J by 5 bases, and 19 bases separated the two germline ends. The CDR3 nucleotides are TGTGCCCGAAGCCCCAGGGGGGTAGACAATGAGCAGTTCTTC. Translated, it gives CARSPRGVDNEQFF.

The V and J genes are TRBV5-4 and TRBJ2-5; 8 positions agree with TRBD2. J gave up 2 bases and V 1 base, and 1 base lay outside the gene matches. This CDR3 has 14 residues. Germline loops: CDR1 SGHNT, CDR2 YYREEE (reference sequence). The CDR3 DNA is TGTGCCAGCAGCTTGCGACTAGCGCAAGAGACCCAGTACTTC. Encoded protein: CASSLRLAQETQYF. The whole variable domain, remainder taken from reference TRBV5-4 and TRBJ2-5, is ETGVTQSPTHLIKTRGQQVTLRCSSQSGHNTVSWYQQALGQGPQFIFQYYREEENGRGNFPPRFSGLQFPNYSSELNVNALELDDSALYLCASSLRLAQETQYFGPGTRLLVL.